This TCR beta chain comes out of a study of blood T cell repertoires in COVID-19. Study in general: Some COVID-19 samples were acute and others convalescent; all came from the United States, Italy and Spain. PBMCs, B-cell-depleted T cells, or T cells provided the cDNA or gDNA that made up the material.

The CDR3 consists of 14 residues. Trimming left V 4 bases short and J 4 bases short, with 11 bases between. The germline gives CDR1 SNHLY, CDR2 FYNNEI. In the source study's methods: Using reference gene primer amplification, nucleated cell counts were estimated. Sequencing was performed with immunoSEQ multiplex PCR; in TCRdb, only in-frame clones are kept and a portion is missing. V, J and clone size were drawn from that table, and D and trimming were deduced from the DNA. In the table there are about 160,000 clones, almost 85% of which are singletons. This clonotype was sampled from a woman at least 80 years old with acute or convalescent COVID-19. The J gene is TRBJ1-5, the V gene TRBV2; D remains ambiguous. Sequencing was performed on peripheral blood. The CDR3 here is CASSGSGGNQPQHF. CDR3 coding DNA: TGTGCCAGCAGTGGTTCAGGCGGGAATCAGCCCCAGCATTTT.